This entry concerns a single T cell receptor beta chain. Its target is not known. As for time point: persistent/refractory GD, antithyroid drugs over 5 years with positive TRAb. The TCR library was prepared using RNA isolated from PBMCs. Arm-PCR of CDR3 regions and iRepertoire HTBI primers were the basis on which TCR beta libraries were built. MiXCR, applied by TCRdb to the multiplex PCR reads, yields one record per CDR3 protein. Among about 470,000 distinct CDR3 sequences listed, about 20% were seen once. This sample stems from a study of regulatory T cells in long-lasting Graves disease. Study-level results: Patients with persistent disease showed a bias toward TRBV28, TRBJ1-2 and TRBJ2-5. Newly diagnosed patients had higher TCR diversity than persistent Graves' patients did.

The CDR3 runs to 14 residues. V was shortened by 5 bases and J by 1 base, with 12 bases between the two germline ends. Germline V gives CDR1 MNHEY, CDR2 SMNVEV (reference sequence). This sequence joins TRBV27 and TRBJ2-7; no clear D. The input for sequencing was peripheral blood mononuclear cells (PBMCs), taken when the disease was refractory, from a patient treated with antithyroid drugs. The receptor was isolated from a female donor with Graves disease. CDR3 nucleotides: TGTGCCAGCAGTGTATGGAGCGATTCCTACGAGCAGTACTTC. This encodes CASSVWSDSYEQYF.